The 2 T cell receptor beta chains in this list originate from one sample, sequenced in a study of blood T cell repertoires in COVID-19. Here immunoSEQ multiplex PCR was the method, and the copy in TCRdb shows in-frame clones only, minus some. The repertoire includes about 89,000 clones, 81% of them detected once, and over 8.5% sits in the top ten. Input material: peripheral blood. The receptors originated from a woman of 80 years or more with acute or convalescent COVID-19.

This clone appeared a single time. The chain joins TRBV5-1 to TRBJ2-2; 8 bases fit TRBD1. The CDR3 has 15 residues. V gave up 0 bases and J gave up 5 bases; unmatched junction bases: 3. Germline V gene sequence: CDR1 SGHRS, CDR2 YFSETQ. CDR3 DNA sequence: TGCGCCAGCAGCTTGGGGACAGGGTGGACCGGGGAGCTGTTTTTT. Translated, it gives CASSLGTGWTGELFF.

This clone appeared a few times. The chain employs TRBV4-3 and TRBJ1-5; 7 positions match TRBD1. Germline loops: CDR1 LGHNA, CDR2 YSLEER. This CDR3 comprises 16 residues. V shed 0 bases, J shed 4 bases, and the junction held 6 bases outside the gene matches. CDR3 nucleotide sequence: TGCGCCAGCAGCCAAGATCAGGGGGGTTTGAATCAGCCCCAGCATTTT. Amino acid sequence: CASSQDQGGLNQPQHF.